This T cell receptor beta chain stems from a study of blood T cell repertoires in COVID-19. Study context: Acute and convalescent COVID-19 samples came from the United States, Italy and Spain. Nucleic acid was either cDNA or gDNA, and it came from T cells, B-cell-depleted T cells, or PBMCs.

How the authors handled the data: Reference gene primer amplification gave nucleated cell count estimates. Sequencing was performed with immunoSEQ multiplex PCR; in TCRdb, only in-frame clones are kept and a portion is missing. V, J and clone size are those of that table, while D and trimming were read from the DNA. This table has a few hundred thousand clones, about 88% appearing once. CDR3 size: 14 residues. Trimming left V 5 bases short and J 1 base short, with 11 bases between. Germline V gives CDR1 LNHNV, CDR2 YYDKDF (reference sequence). Participants' reported clinical history set cohort assignment.

Sequenced material: PBMCs or T cells enriched from blood (not recorded which). The chain couples TRBV15 to TRBJ1-1; weak D call: TRBD1 (5 bases). The receptor comes from a woman between 18 and 29 years old who had recovered from COVID-19. CDR3 in amino acids: CATSASQGNTEAFF. The CDR3 region has the DNA TGTGCCACCAGCGCCTCCCAGGGGAACACTGAAGCTTTCTTT.